The 27 T cell receptor beta chains below come from one sample, sequenced in a study of cytomegalovirus exposure and HLA in healthy donors. The data were produced by immunoSEQ multiplex PCR, yet TCRdb's version contains in-frame clones alone and is incomplete. The table shows 95,000 to 120,000 clones, with 95% occurring only once. Material: PBMCs. Receptor source: a woman under 30 in good health and CMV-seronegative.

The CDR3 loop is CASSYSTAAAYNEQFF. For the CDR3, the DNA is TGTGCCAGCAGTTATTCCACAGCGGCGGCCTACAATGAGCAGTTCTTC. V is TRBV6-6 and J is TRBJ2-1; D might be TRBD2 (5 bases). The ends were cut back, 3 bases at V and 2 bases at J, with 14 bases in the middle. This CDR3 contains 16 residues. The germline V gene encodes CDR1 MNHNY and CDR2 SVGAGI (reference sequence).

The chain links TRBV7-6 to TRBJ2-1, with TRBD2 identical over 9 bases. CDR1 SGHVS and CDR2 FNYEAQ come from the germline V gene. With V trimmed by 3 bases and J by 7 bases, 7 bases remained unmatched. This CDR3 is built from 15 residues. CDR3 sequence reads: CASSFRGGAYNEQFF. The CDR3 DNA reads as TGTGCCAGCAGCTTTCGCGGGGGGGCGTATAATGAGCAGTTCTTC.

V gene TRBV15 combines with J gene TRBJ1-1; D gene uncertain. V was cut by 3 bases and J by 6 bases, with 17 bases left in between. This CDR3 has 15 residues. CDR1 LNHNV and CDR2 YYDKDF come from the germline V gene (reference sequence). CDR3 nucleotide sequence: TGTGCCACCAGCAGCACAAGGAACCGCGGCGCTGAAGCTTTCTTT. It encodes CATSSTRNRGAEAFF.

The chain employs TRBV5-6 and TRBJ2-5; 7 bases align to TRBD1. CDR1 is SGHDT and CDR2 is YYEEEE in the germline V gene. The CDR3 contains 14 residues. Unmatched junction bases numbered 8, after V lost 4 bases and J lost 5 bases. CDR3 sequence reads: CASSGRQGGETQYF. The CDR3, as DNA: TGTGCCAGCAGCGGGAGACAGGGCGGCGAGACCCAGTACTTC.

This sequence joins TRBV5-1 and TRBJ1-2, with a possible D match to TRBD1 (6 bases). CDR1 and CDR2 from the germline V gene are SGHRS and YFSETQ. The V gene lost 0 bases and the J gene lost 6 bases, with 12 bases spanning the gap. The CDR3 runs to 14 residues. CDR3: CASSLAVQGHGYTF. The CDR3 nucleotides read TGCGCCAGCAGCTTGGCTGTACAGGGCCATGGCTACACCTTC.

The table lists this clone with a count of one. The J gene is TRBJ2-7, the V gene TRBV7-9, with TRBD2 matching over 13 bases. CDR3 length equals 16 residues. Trimming at V came to 5 bases and at J to 6 bases, leaving 10 bases not matched to a gene. CDR1 and CDR2 (germline): SEHNR, FQNEAQ (reference sequence). Here the CDR3 DNA reads TGTGCCAGCAGCCACAGTGGACTAGCGGGGGTCGGCGAGCAGTACTTC. It specifies CASSHSGLAGVGEQYF.

The table lists this clone with a count of one. V usage is TRBV28 and J usage is TRBJ2-7, with TRBD1 identical over 11 bases. Germline CDR1 and CDR2: MDHEN and SYDVKM. With V trimmed by 3 bases and J by 4 bases, 8 bases remained unmatched. The CDR3 runs to 16 residues. DNA for the CDR3: TGTGCCAGCAGTTTCCGAGGGACAGGGGGGGGTTACGAGCAGTACTTC. Translated: CASSFRGTGGGYEQYF.

This chain joins TRBV27 and TRBJ1-1; D may be TRBD1 (6 bases). This CDR3 has 15 residues. V was trimmed by 5 bases and J by 6 bases, leaving 19 bases between them. Germline loops: CDR1 MNHEY, CDR2 SMNVEV (reference sequence). CDR3 loop: CASSTKQGPIAEAFF. The CDR3 nucleotides read TGTGCCAGCAGTACCAAACAGGGCCCAATCGCTGAAGCTTTCTTT.

The chain carries TRBV27 and TRBJ1-2; a weak D match, TRBD1 (6 bases). This CDR3 spans 14 amino acids. Per the germline V gene, CDR1 is MNHEY and CDR2 is SMNVEV (reference sequence). The V end was cut by 5 bases, the J end by 6 bases, with 16 bases between. CDR3: CASSPVGGGNGYTF. The CDR3 bases are TGTGCCAGCAGTCCCGTCGGGGGGGGCAATGGCTACACCTTC.

The chain recombines TRBV9 with TRBJ2-1; 9 bases are shared with TRBD2. The CDR3 has 17 amino acids. V lost 3 bases to trimming and J lost 2 bases; unmatched junction nucleotides: 9. Per germline, CDR1 SGDLS and CDR2 YYNGEE. The CDR3 loop is CASSASSGLATYNEQFF. DNA of the CDR3: TGTGCCAGCAGCGCAAGCTCGGGACTAGCAACCTACAATGAGCAGTTCTTC.

The V call is TRBV7-2, the J call TRBJ2-7, with 7 nucleotides matching TRBD1. Germline lookup yields CDR1 SGHTA and CDR2 FQGNSA. The trim removed 5 bases at V and 2 bases at J, leaving 9 bases unmatched. This CDR3 is 15 amino acids long. For the CDR3, the DNA is TGTGCCAGCAGCACAACCGGGACAGCCACCTACGAGCAGTACTTC. Residues: CASSTTGTATYEQYF.

The chain employs TRBV19 and TRBJ2-6, with D perhaps matching TRBD1 (6 bases). V lost 5 bases and J 2 bases, leaving 13 bases between the germline ends. The V gene's germline CDR1 is LNHDA and CDR2 SQIVND (reference sequence). The CDR3 runs to 16 residues. CDR3 sequence reads: CASSARGGPGANVLTF. The DNA of the CDR3 is TGTGCCAGTAGTGCCAGGGGCGGGCCTGGGGCCAACGTCCTGACTTTC.

This CDR3 is CASSFYGAGSSYNSPLHF. The DNA for the CDR3 is TGTGCCAGCAGTTTTTATGGGGCCGGGAGCTCCTATAATTCACCCCTCCACTTT. The genes are TRBV28 and TRBJ1-6, with a weak D call TRBD1 (5 bases). V was pared by 3 bases and J by 0 bases, with 15 bases between. The germline CDR1 and CDR2 sequences are MDHEN and SYDVKM. The CDR3 spans 18 residues. Full variable domain (rest looked up from reference TRBV28 and TRBJ1-6): DVKVTQSSRYLVKRTGEKVFLECVQDMDHENMFWYRQDPGLGLRLIYFSYDVKMKEKGDIPEGYSVSREKKERFSLILESASTNQTSMYLCASSFYGAGSSYNSPLHFGNGTRLTVT.

The rearrangement uses TRBV28 and TRBJ2-3; 9 bases are a match to TRBD1. With 6 bases clipped from V and 1 base from J, the junction kept 11 bases outside the gene matches. The CDR3 has 17 residues. Germline values: CDR1 MDHEN, CDR2 SYDVKM. DNA of the CDR3: TGTGCCAGCAGATACGTCCCGGACAGGGGCCGCACAGATACGCAGTATTTT. This translates into CASRYVPDRGRTDTQYF.

The chain has TRBV5-1 and TRBJ2-1; weak D call: TRBD1 (6 bases). The CDR3 totals 16 residues. V was clipped by 4 bases and J by 3 bases, with 17 bases between them. CDR1 and CDR2 from the germline V gene are SGHRS and YFSETQ. Here the CDR3 reads CASSAGQQMDYNEQFF. CDR3 coding DNA: TGCGCCAGCAGCGCCGGACAGCAAATGGACTACAATGAGCAGTTCTTC. The full variable domain, in which reference TRBV5-1 and TRBJ2-1 provide the parts outside the CDR3, is KAGVTQTPRYLIKTRGQQVTLSCSPISGHRSVSWYQQTPGQGLQFLFEYFSETQRNKGNFPGRFSGRQFSNSRSEMNVSTLELGDSALYLCASSAGQQMDYNEQFFGPGTRLTVL.

The V gene is TRBV12-5, the J gene TRBJ2-3, with 8 bases that match TRBD2. V dropped 6 bases and J dropped 4; count of bases not matched to a gene: 9. The germline V gene encodes CDR1 LGHNT and CDR2 FRNRAP. The CDR3 is 15 residues long. The CDR3, as DNA: TGTGCTAGTGGGGGAGGACTAGCAGGGCCAGATACGCAGTATTTT. Its protein is CASGGGLAGPDTQYF.

This clone was seen only once. The rearrangement joins TRBV5-1 to TRBJ2-3; a weak D match, TRBD2 (5 bases). This CDR3 comprises 17 residues. CDR1 is SGHRS and CDR2 is YFSETQ in the germline V gene. V lost 0 bases and J 4 bases, leaving 18 bases between the germline ends. The DNA for the CDR3 is TGCGCCAGCAGCTTGGCAGGACTCCTGGACGTGGCAGATACGCAGTATTTT. It codes for CASSLAGLLDVADTQYF.

A word on this clone: One junction end does not reproduce the germline sequence, and a read error may be involved. This sequence joins TRBV6-6 and TRBJ1-5, with 10 bases that match TRBD1. In germline, CDR1 is MNHNY, CDR2 SVGAGI (reference sequence). The CDR3 is 13 residues long. This chain's CDR3 is CASSLNTGTGVFF. CDR3 coding DNA: TGTGCCAGCAGTCTCAATACCGGGACAGGGGTATTTTTT.

CDR3 protein: CATSRESRGRDIQYF. In DNA form, the CDR3 reads TGTGCCACCAGCAGAGAATCTCGGGGTAGGGACATTCAGTACTTC. The J gene is TRBJ2-4, the V gene TRBV15, with a possible D match to TRBD2 (5 bases). CDR3 length equals 15 residues. V was pared by 0 bases and J by 8 bases, with 14 bases between. From germline, CDR1 is LNHNV and CDR2 YYDKDF (reference sequence).

This rearrangement joins TRBV30 to TRBJ2-2, with D maybe TRBD2 (6 bases). V was pared by 4 bases and J by 4 bases, with 16 bases between. The CDR3 extends over 15 amino acids. Germline values: CDR1 GTSNPN, CDR2 SVGIG (reference sequence). The CDR3 region has the DNA TGTGCCTGGAAGAGGCGGGGAAGGGGCACCGGGGAGCTGTTTTTT. It is translated as CAWKRRGRGTGELFF.

The chain carries TRBV9 and TRBJ2-7; the D gene is possibly TRBD2 (5 bases). Trimming stripped 0 bases from V and 6 bases from J, with 16 bases between. There are 15 residues in the CDR3. Germline values: CDR1 SGDLS, CDR2 YYNGEE. CDR3 in amino acids: CASSVEDSVASEQYF. The CDR3 nucleotides are TGTGCCAGCAGCGTAGAGGACTCCGTGGCCAGCGAGCAGTACTTC.

This clone came up once. The J gene is TRBJ2-5, the V gene TRBV7-9, with 13 nucleotides matching TRBD2. V was clipped by 2 bases and J by 2 bases; unmatched bases: 2. The CDR3 covers 16 residues. Germline V gene sequence: CDR1 SEHNR, CDR2 FQNEAQ (reference sequence). The CDR3 region is CASSLILAGGQETQYF. Written as DNA, the CDR3 is TGTGCCAGCAGCTTAATACTAGCGGGGGGGCAAGAGACCCAGTACTTC.

The CDR3 sequence is CASRRTGQETQYF. CDR3 nucleotide sequence: TGTGCCAGCAGACGGACAGGACAAGAGACCCAGTACTTC. This rearrangement joins TRBV14 to TRBJ2-5; 7 bases are shared with TRBD1. V gave up 6 bases and J gave up 2 bases; unmatched junction bases: 3. This CDR3 is built from 13 residues. Germline lookup yields CDR1 SGHDN and CDR2 FVKESK.

The chain employs TRBV7-8 and TRBJ1-6, with 8 positions matching TRBD1. The V and J ends lost 4 bases and 1 base, in that order; junction bases with no gene match: 6. This CDR3 contains 17 residues. The germline V gene has CDR1 SGHVS and CDR2 FQNEAQ. Here the CDR3 reads CASSSRQGPSYNSPLHF. In nucleotides, the CDR3 is TGTGCCAGCAGCTCAAGACAGGGGCCTTCCTATAATTCACCCCTCCACTTT.

This chain uses TRBV4-3 with TRBJ2-3; 9 nucleotides line up with TRBD2. The CDR3 consists of 17 residues. The J segment lost 2 bases and the V segment lost 3 bases, leaving 9 bases of the junction unmatched. Germline loops: CDR1 LGHNA, CDR2 YSLEER. The CDR3 sequence: CASSHRLAGEITDTQYF. The CDR3 DNA reads as TGCGCCAGCAGCCACCGATTAGCGGGGGAAATCACAGATACGCAGTATTTT.

The rearrangement uses TRBV2 and TRBJ2-7, with TRBD2 identical over 7 bases. CDR1 and CDR2 from the germline V gene are SNHLY and FYNNEI. The trim removed 6 bases at V and 3 bases at J, leaving 5 bases unmatched. The length of the CDR3 is 13 residues. The DNA for the CDR3 is TGTGCCAGCAGCTTTGCGGGGGACTACGAGCAGTACTTC. This encodes CASSFAGDYEQYF.

Concerning this clone: Mismatch with germline at one junction end may stem from a read error. CDR3 nucleotides: TGTGCCAGCAGCGAAGATGACAGCATGAACACTGAAGCTTTCTTT. It is translated as CASSEDDSMNTEAFF. This chain links TRBV2 with TRBJ1-1, with D perhaps TRBD1 (5 bases). Germline V gene data show CDR1 as SNHLY and CDR2 as FYNNEI. The CDR3 has 15 residues. The full variable domain, rest sourced from reference TRBV2 and TRBJ1-1, is EPEVTQTPSHQVTQMGQEVILRCVPISNHLYFYWYRQILGQKVEFLVSFYNNEISEKSEIFDDQFSVERPDGSNFTLKIRSTKLEDSAMYFCASSEDDSMNTEAFFGQGTRLTVV.